One T cell receptor (beta chain) is described in this entry. The data were taken from a study of PD-1 blockade in mismatch repair-deficient tumors. Overall study context: All were previously treated, progressing patients with about twelve mismatch repair-deficient cancer types.

Every patient had mismatch repair deficiency by PCR or immunohistochemistry. The CDR3 has 15 residues. The trim removed 1 base at V and 3 bases at J, leaving 2 bases unmatched. Germline CDR1 is LGHNA and CDR2 is YNFKEQ. TCRdb's table, derived via immunoSEQ multiplex PCR, lists solely in-frame clones and lacks some. The sample includes 45,000 to 60,000 clones, about 80% seen only once; the top ten take 3.3%. The J gene is TRBJ2-7, the V gene TRBV4-2, with 11 bases that match TRBD1. The clonotype originates from an adult with mismatch repair-deficient cancer. This sample comprised peripheral blood, obtained 4 weeks after starting pembrolizumab. The CDR3 is CASSQVGQGVYEQYF. The DNA for the CDR3 is TGTGCCAGCAGCCAAGTGGGACAGGGGGTCTACGAGCAGTACTTC.